This T cell receptor beta chain originates from a study of blood T cell repertoires in COVID-19. Across the whole study: The United States, Italy and Spain were the sources of the acute and convalescent COVID-19 samples. T cells, B-cell-depleted T cells, or PBMCs supplied cDNA or gDNA.

Methods used by the authors: It was from reference gene primer amplification that nucleated cell counts were estimated. The method was immunoSEQ multiplex PCR; TCRdb's version includes in-frame clones alone and lacks a portion of them. The V and J calls and clone size come from that table; D and trimming were worked out from the DNA. The data show about 210,000 clones, around 88% seen once. The clonotype comes from a man aged 45-65 years with active or convalescent COVID-19. Sequencing was done on a sample of peripheral blood.

CDR3 in DNA: TGCGCCAGCAGCTTGGCCGTAGAGGATACGCAGTATTTT. It specifies CASSLAVEDTQYF. The chain has TRBV5-1 and TRBJ2-3; D is unresolved. Between the trimmed V and J ends, which lost 0 bases and 6 bases, there was a span of 8 bases. CDR3 length: 13 residues. Germline loops: CDR1 SGHRS, CDR2 YFSETQ.